These 27 T cell receptor beta chains were all obtained from the same sample, sequenced in a study of T cells in localized non-small cell lung cancer. Here immunoSEQ multiplex PCR was the method, and the copy in TCRdb shows in-frame clones only, minus some. The repertoire consists of around 41,000 clones, with 86% occurring once and the leading ten covering about 6.6%. The input for sequencing was peripheral blood, taken before any cancer treatment. All receptors come from a woman between 18 and 49 years old with stage III lung adenocarcinoma.

The rearrangement uses TRBV9 and TRBJ2-2; D remains ambiguous. The V gene lost 3 bases and the J gene lost 7 bases, with 16 bases spanning the gap. The germline gives CDR1 SGDLS, CDR2 YYNGEE. CDR3 length: 15 amino acids. Here the CDR3 reads CASSGPAFGGGELFF. The CDR3 DNA reads TGTGCCAGCAGCGGACCTGCCTTCGGTGGCGGGGAGCTGTTTTTT.

The gene calls are TRBV7-8 and TRBJ2-5; D possibly corresponds to TRBD2 (5 bases). The ends were cut back, 5 bases at V and 5 bases at J, with 18 bases in the middle. There are 15 residues in the CDR3. Germline V gene data show CDR1 as SGHVS and CDR2 as FQNEAQ. The CDR3 reads CASSPKVGVRETQYF. In nucleotides, the CDR3 is TGTGCCAGCAGCCCAAAGGTCGGGGTGAGGGAGACCCAGTACTTC. The full variable domain, with the rest looked up from reference TRBV7-8 and TRBJ2-5, is GAGVSQSPRYKVAKRGQDVALRCDPISGHVSLFWYQQALGQGPEFLTYFQNEAQLDKSGLPSDRFFAERPEGSVSTLKIQRTQQEDSAVYLCASSPKVGVRETQYFGPGTRLLVL.

V and J are TRBV2 and TRBJ1-1; a weak D match, TRBD1 (6 bases). Looked up from germline, CDR1 is SNHLY and CDR2 is FYNNEI. Trimming shortened V by 6 bases and J by 5 bases, and 19 bases separated the two germline ends. This CDR3 has 15 residues. This CDR3 reads CASRDSSGGRTEAFF. The CDR3, as DNA: TGTGCCAGCAGAGATAGCTCGGGGGGCAGGACTGAAGCTTTCTTT.

This clone was seen a single time. The chain couples TRBV25-1 to TRBJ2-7; the D gene is possibly TRBD2 (5 bases). The CDR3 extends over 15 amino acids. V was clipped by 10 bases and J by 0 bases, with 19 bases between them. Germline V lookup: CDR1 MGHDK, CDR2 SYGVNS. CDR3 in amino acids: CATTRRSGISYEQYF. The CDR3 DNA reads as TGTGCCACCACGAGGAGGTCGGGGATCTCCTACGAGCAGTACTTC.

Regarding this clone: Other DNA sequences from this sample encode an identical CDR3 as well. The CDR3 protein is CASSLGGGANGEQYF. The CDR3 nucleotides are TGTGCCAGCAGCCTAGGAGGGGGCGCTAATGGCGAGCAGTACTTC. The chain links TRBV5-6 to TRBJ2-7, with D possibly being TRBD1 (7 bases). Germline V gene data show CDR1 as SGHDT and CDR2 as YYEEEE. CDR3 length: 15 amino acids. V gave up 4 bases and J gave up 6 bases, with 20 bases separating them.

The V call is TRBV30, the J call TRBJ1-2; the D gene is possibly TRBD1 (5 bases). Germline V CDR1 and CDR2: GTSNPN, SVGIG (reference sequence). V gave up 2 bases and J gave up 7 bases, with 11 bases separating them. CDR3 size: 12 residues. CDR3 DNA sequence: TGTGCCTGGAGTCGGGGGAGAGGTGGCTACACCTTC. Translated: CAWSRGRGGYTF.

This sequence joins TRBV2 and TRBJ2-2; D perhaps matches TRBD2 (7 bases). This CDR3 is 15 amino acids long. V was pared by 10 bases and J by 1 base, with 16 bases between. CDR1 and CDR2 (germline): SNHLY, FYNNEI. This CDR3 is CATARGGGNTGELFF. The CDR3 DNA reads as TGTGCCACCGCTAGGGGGGGCGGGAACACCGGGGAGCTGTTTTTT.

The rearrangement uses TRBV2 and TRBJ2-2; TRBD1 aligns across 9 bases. The germline V gene has CDR1 SNHLY and CDR2 FYNNEI. This CDR3 comprises 15 residues. Losses at the gene ends were 11 bases for V and 3 bases for J; bases not matched to a gene: 10. This CDR3 is CAGFPGTGYTGELFF. The CDR3 bases are TGTGCCGGATTTCCCGGGACAGGGTACACCGGGGAGCTGTTTTTT.

The CDR3 loop is CASSWGGTSGQNEQFF. The DNA of the CDR3 is TGTGCCAGCAGCTGGGGGGGGACTAGCGGGCAAAATGAGCAGTTCTTC. The chain employs TRBV7-6 and TRBJ2-1; 12 bases match TRBD2. Trimming cost V 4 bases and J 7 bases; bases outside gene matches: 8. Germline loops: CDR1 SGHVS, CDR2 FNYEAQ. The CDR3 has 16 residues.

This clone was seen a single time. This chain joins TRBV18 and TRBJ2-3; D is unresolved. Per germline, CDR1 KGHSH and CDR2 LQKENI. The V gene lost 6 bases and the J gene lost 0 bases, with 4 bases spanning the gap. The CDR3 runs to 12 residues. The CDR3 region has the DNA TGTGCCAGCTCCCTTAGCACAGATACGCAGTATTTT. It encodes CASSLSTDTQYF.

This clone occurred once. The chain carries TRBV30 and TRBJ1-1; 7 bases fit TRBD1. The CDR3 extends over 14 amino acids. Germline CDR1 GTSNPN, CDR2 SVGIG (reference sequence). Unmatched junction bases numbered 9, after V lost 2 bases and J lost 6 bases. CDR3 nucleotides: TGTGCCTGGAGTCAAGGGGGGACAGCCTCTGAAGCTTTCTTT. It specifies CAWSQGGTASEAFF.

This chain joins TRBV6-5 and TRBJ2-7, with 11 bases fitting TRBD1. Trimming removed 6 bases from V and 6 bases from J; junction bases left unmatched: 7. This CDR3 contains 14 residues. Germline-derived CDR1 and CDR2 are MNHEY and SVGAGI. CDR3 residues: CASRTGTGGREQYF. CDR3 in DNA: TGTGCCAGCAGAACCGGGACAGGGGGACGCGAGCAGTACTTC.

J is TRBJ1-5 and V is TRBV9, with D unresolved. The CDR3 has 16 amino acids. The germline CDR1 and CDR2 sequences are SGDLS and YYNGEE. Trimming shortened V by 0 bases and J by 0 bases, and 10 bases separated the two germline ends. The CDR3 region is CASSVGAAGSNQPQHF. CDR3 sequence (DNA): TGTGCCAGCAGCGTAGGGGCGGCGGGTAGCAATCAGCCCCAGCATTTT.

This chain joins TRBV6-6 and TRBJ2-7; perhaps TRBD2 as D (6 bases). This CDR3 contains 12 residues. Trimming took 4 bases from V and 6 from J, leaving 10 bases between them. Germline values: CDR1 MNHNY, CDR2 SVGAGI (reference sequence). This CDR3 is CASSSYGGEQYF. The CDR3 DNA sequence: TGTGCCAGCAGTTCCTACGGGGGCGAGCAGTACTTC.

This chain uses TRBV11-1 with TRBJ2-6; a weak D match, TRBD1 (6 bases). Germline CDR1 is SGHAT and CDR2 is FQDESV (reference sequence). This CDR3 comprises 17 residues. V lost 5 bases, J lost 4 bases, and 18 bases lay in between. DNA for the CDR3: TGTGCCAGCAGCCCCATCCCAGGGGCGCAGGGGGCCAACGTCCTGACTTTC. It codes for CASSPIPGAQGANVLTF.

V usage is TRBV5-4 and J usage is TRBJ2-2, with 7 bases matching TRBD1. There are 15 residues in the CDR3. V trimming: 4 bases; J trimming: 4 bases; junction bases outside the gene matches: 7. Germline V gene data show CDR1 as SGHNT and CDR2 as YYREEE (reference sequence). The CDR3 region is CASSPRQGPTGELFF. DNA of the CDR3: TGTGCCAGCAGCCCCCGACAGGGCCCCACCGGGGAGCTGTTTTTT.

The chain combines TRBV11-2 with TRBJ1-2, with D possibly matching TRBD1 (5 bases). With 5 bases removed from V and 4 bases from J, the gap between germline ends came to 11 bases. Germline V lookup: CDR1 SGHAT, CDR2 FQNNGV. The CDR3 consists of 13 residues. The CDR3 here is CASSPGRSYGYTF. As DNA, the CDR3 is TGTGCCAGCAGCCCAGGGAGGAGCTATGGCTACACCTTC.

The chain joins TRBV10-1 to TRBJ2-2; D unresolved. CDR3 length: 14 amino acids. V dropped 6 bases and J dropped 5 bases, with 13 bases sitting between them. Per germline, CDR1 WNHNN and CDR2 SYGVQD (reference sequence). The CDR3 DNA reads TGCGCCAGCAGCCAGGTGTGGGGAACCGGGGAGCTGTTTTTT. It codes for CASSQVWGTGELFF.

This sequence joins TRBV2 and TRBJ2-5; 10 bases map to TRBD2. From germline, CDR1 is SNHLY and CDR2 FYNNEI. Losses at the gene ends were 3 bases for V and 12 bases for J; bases not matched to a gene: 7. The CDR3 is 13 amino acids. CDR3 bases: TGTGCCAGCAGTGACACTAGCGGGGTTTTAAAGTACTTC. Encoded protein: CASSDTSGVLKYF.

This chain uses TRBV30 with TRBJ1-4; TRBD1 is a possible D gene (5 bases). CDR1 is GTSNPN, CDR2 SVGIG, per germline (reference sequence). The CDR3 is 15 residues long. The V and J ends lost 1 base and 6 bases respectively, with 15 bases between them. CDR3 region: CAWSARQLGDEKLFF. The CDR3, as DNA: TGTGCCTGGAGTGCCCGACAGTTGGGAGATGAAAAACTGTTTTTT.

Concerning this clone itself: Since the CDR3 does not end with the conserved phenylalanine or tryptophan, this likely comes from a read error. The chain joins TRBV30 to TRBJ1-2, with D unclear. Germline lookup yields CDR1 GTSNPN and CDR2 SVGIG (reference sequence). Trimming cost V 2 bases and J 4 bases, with 14 bases left between them. The CDR3 runs 14 residues. The DNA for the CDR3 is TGTGCCTGGAGTACGCAAGGGTACAGCTATGGCTACACCTTA. This codes for CAWSTQGYSYGYTL.

The chain has TRBV19 and TRBJ2-3; TRBD1 agrees at 7 bases. V gave up 5 bases and J gave up 2 bases; unmatched junction bases: 4. Germline lookup yields CDR1 LNHDA and CDR2 SQIVND (reference sequence). This CDR3 contains 14 residues. The CDR3 bases are TGTGCCAGTAGTCTAGGACAGGCCACAGATACGCAGTATTTT. Translated: CASSLGQATDTQYF.

The chain employs TRBV4-1 and TRBJ1-2, with D perhaps TRBD1 (6 bases). The V end lost 7 bases, the J end lost 6 bases, and 18 bases lay between the germline ends. In germline, CDR1 is MGHRA, CDR2 YSYEKL. CDR3 length: 14 amino acids. CDR3 DNA sequence: TGCGCCAGCACCTCAACAGGGTATTTAGATGGCTACACCTTC. Translated: CASTSTGYLDGYTF.

CDR3 in DNA: TGTGCCAGCAGCTCGAGGACGGACCTACGGAAGCAGTACTTC. Its protein is CASSSRTDLRKQYF. The chain joins TRBV7-2 to TRBJ2-7; D ambiguous. V dropped 4 bases and J dropped 8 bases, with 18 bases sitting between them. Germline lookup yields CDR1 SGHTA and CDR2 FQGNSA. CDR3 length: 14 residues.

V gene TRBV9 combines with J gene TRBJ2-7, with D possibly being TRBD1 or TRBD2 (5 bases each). Germline V gives CDR1 SGDLS, CDR2 YYNGEE. The CDR3 is made up of 13 amino acids. V was clipped by 0 bases and J by 7 bases, with 11 bases between them. The CDR3 protein is CASSVAGGGEQYF. In DNA form, the CDR3 reads TGTGCCAGCAGCGTAGCTGGGGGTGGGGAGCAGTACTTC.

The rearrangement links TRBV10-2 to TRBJ2-5; D gene unclear. Trimming removed 3 bases at V and 5 bases at J, with 10 bases between. The CDR3 loop spans 13 amino acids. Germline-derived CDR1 and CDR2 are WSHSY and SAAADI. The CDR3 DNA reads as TGCGCCAGCAGTGAATTTCGTCGTGAGACCCAGTACTTC. This translates into CASSEFRRETQYF.

The chain joins TRBV7-6 to TRBJ2-1; D gene unclear. The length of the CDR3 is 15 residues. Germline loops: CDR1 SGHVS, CDR2 FNYEAQ. V was clipped by 1 base and J by 2 bases, with 9 bases between them. CDR3 loop: CASSLEKITYNEQFF. The CDR3 DNA sequence: TGTGCCAGCAGCTTAGAGAAAATAACCTACAATGAGCAGTTCTTC.